The 19 T cell receptor beta chains below all came from one sample that was sequenced in a study of cytomegalovirus exposure and HLA in healthy donors. In the PCR, 60 Vbeta and 13 Jbeta primers were used. The protocol was immunoSEQ multiplex PCR, while the TCRdb copy is restricted to in-frame clones and leaves out a portion. The table has some 180,000 clones, around 80% seen once; the top ten hold more than 1.5%. Sequenced sample: PBMCs. These receptors originate from a man aged 35-49 years in good health and CMV-seronegative.

The chain is built from TRBV19 and TRBJ1-4; D remains ambiguous. V gave up 5 bases and J gave up 7 bases, with 11 bases separating them. CDR3 size: 13 residues. Germline CDR1 and CDR2: LNHDA and SQIVND (reference sequence). The CDR3 nucleotides are TGTGCCAGTAGTCGGGAGGGCGGTGAAAAACTGTTTTTT. Protein product: CASSREGGEKLFF. The full variable domain, completed using reference TRBV19 and TRBJ1-4, is DGGITQSPKYLFRKEGQNVTLSCEQNLNHDAMYWYRQDPGQGLRLIYYSQIVNDFQKGDIAEGYSVSREKKESFPLTVTSAQKNPTAFYLCASSREGGEKLFFGSGTQLSVL.

The chain uses TRBV7-2 and TRBJ2-1; the match to TRBD1 covers 7 bases. Germline V gene data show CDR1 as SGHTA and CDR2 as FQGNSA. Trimming took 4 bases from V and 7 from J; bases not matched to a gene: 7. CDR3 length equals 14 residues. CDR3 bases: TGTGCCAGCAGCTCCCAGGGGGTGATAAATGAGCAGTTCTTC. Protein: CASSSQGVINEQFF.

This chain joins TRBV30 and TRBJ1-2; D perhaps matches TRBD1 (6 bases). The CDR3 totals 14 residues. Germline V gene data show CDR1 as GTSNPN and CDR2 as SVGIG (reference sequence). V was shortened by 0 bases and J by 8 bases, with 16 bases between the two germline ends. Written as DNA, the CDR3 is TGTGCCTGGAGTGTAGGACAGTTATATGAGGGCTACACCTTC. Translating it yields CAWSVGQLYEGYTF.

J is TRBJ2-7 and V is TRBV5-6; 7 bases are shared with TRBD2. The V gene's germline CDR1 is SGHDT and CDR2 YYEEEE. The CDR3 loop spans 15 amino acids. The V segment lost 2 bases and the J segment 7 bases; nucleotides outside the gene matches: 12. This CDR3 is CASSLFDRPGGEQYF. The CDR3 coding sequence is TGTGCCAGCAGCTTATTCGACCGACCCGGGGGGGAGCAGTACTTC.

The V gene is TRBV6-5, the J gene TRBJ1-4; 7 bases map to TRBD1. The CDR3 covers 16 residues. The ends lost 4 bases at V and 5 bases at J; junction bases unmatched: 10. Germline assignment: CDR1 MNHEY and CDR2 SVGAGI. The DNA for the CDR3 is TGTGCCAGCAGTTTTCGACCGACAGGGCGCAATGAAAAACTGTTTTTT. Its protein product is CASSFRPTGRNEKLFF.

Details on this clone: Given a much more abundant clone one base away, this may be a read error. The chain combines TRBV7-3 with TRBJ2-1, with D hard to call. This CDR3 has 12 residues. Germline values: CDR1 SGHTA, CDR2 FQGTGA. Trimming took 3 bases from V and 5 from J, leaving 5 bases between them. CDR3 nucleotide sequence: TGTGCCAGCAGCTTGGCGGACAATGAGCAGTTCTTC. It specifies CASSLADNEQFF. Based on the CDR3 plus reference TRBV7-3 and TRBJ2-1, the full variable domain is GAGVSQTPSNKVTEKGKYVELRCDPISGHTALYWYRQSLGQGPEFLIYFQGTGAADDSGLPNDRFFAVRPEGSVSTLKIQRTERGDSAVYLCASSLADNEQFFGPGTRLTVL.

A note on this clone: A read error may account for a junction end that differs from germline. The chain combines TRBV7-7 with TRBJ2-4, with D possibly matching TRBD2 (5 bases). The CDR3 contains 11 residues. Germline V CDR1 and CDR2: SSHAT, FNYEAQ (reference sequence). CDR3 residues: CASSTLDIQYF. In DNA form, the CDR3 reads TGTGCTAGCAGCACACTAGACATTCAGTACTTC.

The chain employs TRBV11-3 and TRBJ2-7; no clear D. The CDR3 length is 12 residues. Germline loops: CDR1 SGHNT, CDR2 YENEEA. Trimming left V 3 bases short and J 0 bases short, with 3 bases between. The DNA of the CDR3 is TGTGCCAGCAGCTTTAGCTCCTACGAGCAGTACTTC. Translation: CASSFSSYEQYF.

The chain links TRBV5-6 to TRBJ2-1; the D gene is possibly TRBD1 (6 bases). The V gene's germline CDR1 is SGHDT and CDR2 YYEEEE. CDR3 length equals 14 residues. Trimming cost V 2 bases and J 2 bases, with 8 bases left between them. The CDR3 protein is CASSLRQAYNEQFF. As DNA, the CDR3 is TGTGCCAGCAGCTTAAGACAGGCCTACAATGAGCAGTTCTTC.

The rearrangement links TRBV9 to TRBJ1-4; TRBD1 matches 10 bases. V dropped 0 bases and J dropped 11; count of bases not matched to a gene: 10. The germline V gene encodes CDR1 SGDLS and CDR2 YYNGEE. The CDR3 is made up of 16 amino acids. This CDR3 reads CASSVGVRDRGDKLFF. The CDR3 coding sequence is TGTGCCAGCAGCGTAGGAGTTAGGGACAGGGGTGATAAACTGTTTTTT. The full variable domain, in which reference TRBV9 and TRBJ1-4 provide the parts outside the CDR3, is DSGVTQTPKHLITATGQRVTLRCSPRSGDLSVYWYQQSLDQGLQFLIQYYNGEERAKGNILERFSAQQFPDLHSELNLSSLELGDSALYFCASSVGVRDRGDKLFFGSGTQLSVL.

This chain uses TRBV11-3 with TRBJ2-1; 13 bases are a match to TRBD2. J lost 0 bases, V lost 5 bases, and 13 bases had no gene match. Germline V lookup: CDR1 SGHNT, CDR2 YENEEA. There are 20 residues in the CDR3. CDR3 nucleotide sequence: TGTGCCAGCAGCATAACCCGGTGGGGGACTAGCGGGACCTCCTACAATGAGCAGTTCTTC. It is translated as CASSITRWGTSGTSYNEQFF.

The chain is built from TRBV5-1 and TRBJ2-1, with D maybe TRBD2 (5 bases). Trimming removed 0 bases from V and 8 bases from J, with 15 bases in between. The CDR3 runs 15 residues. Germline V gene sequence: CDR1 SGHRS, CDR2 YFSETQ. The CDR3 region has the DNA TGCGCCAGCAGCTTGGTGGCGGGCTCCGTTTATGAGCAGTTCTTC. Amino acid sequence: CASSLVAGSVYEQFF. Filled out from reference TRBV5-1 and TRBJ2-1, the complete variable domain reads KAGVTQTPRYLIKTRGQQVTLSCSPISGHRSVSWYQQTPGQGLQFLFEYFSETQRNKGNFPGRFSGRQFSNSRSEMNVSTLELGDSALYLCASSLVAGSVYEQFFGPGTRLTVL.

This rearrangement joins TRBV7-2 to TRBJ2-5; TRBD2 matches at 13 bases. The CDR3 spans 16 residues. Looked up from germline, CDR1 is SGHTA and CDR2 is FQGNSA. V was pared by 3 bases and J by 2 bases, with 3 bases of the junction left unmatched. Here the CDR3 reads CASSFPGLAGQETQYF. CDR3 nucleotides: TGTGCCAGCAGCTTCCCGGGACTAGCGGGGCAAGAGACCCAGTACTTC.

In its sample, this clone was seen a few times. DNA for the CDR3: TGTGCCATCAAAGCGGCGGGGGGGCCCGACGAGCAGTACTTC. Translating it yields CAIKAAGGPDEQYF. The chain couples TRBV10-3 to TRBJ2-7, with 9 nucleotides matching TRBD2. Unmatched junction bases numbered 9, after V lost 7 bases and J lost 5 bases. The CDR3 is 14 amino acids. Germline loops: CDR1 ENHRY, CDR2 SYGVKD.

This sequence joins TRBV6-4 and TRBJ1-1; 7 bases agree with TRBD1. The germline gives CDR1 MRHNA, CDR2 SNTAGT. Trimming at V came to 5 bases and at J to 1 base, leaving 7 bases not matched to a gene. The CDR3 covers 15 residues. CDR3 nucleotides: TGTGCCAGCAGTAGTAACCCAGGGGGGAACACTGAAGCTTTCTTT. This translates into CASSSNPGGNTEAFF.

V is TRBV7-2 and J is TRBJ2-7, with D hard to call. Between the trimmed V and J ends, which lost 8 bases and 5 bases, there was a span of 7 bases. Germline CDR1 SGHTA, CDR2 FQGNSA. The CDR3 totals 10 residues. CDR3 sequence (DNA): TGTGCCAGCGCGAACCACGAGCAGTACTTC. This translates into CASANHEQYF.

The chain combines TRBV6-1 with TRBJ1-1, with 7 bases aligning to TRBD1. This CDR3 has 15 residues. From germline, CDR1 is MNHNS and CDR2 SASEGT. Trimming at V came to 2 bases and at J to 4 bases, leaving 7 bases not matched to a gene. CDR3 sequence reads: CASSEQRPGGTEAFF. CDR3 DNA: TGTGCCAGCAGTGAACAACGTCCAGGGGGCACTGAAGCTTTCTTT.

The sample holds a few counts of this clone. The V gene is TRBV4-3, the J gene TRBJ2-3; D gene ambiguous. V gave up 0 bases and J gave up 6 bases, with 10 bases separating them. Germline lookup yields CDR1 LGHNA and CDR2 YSLEER. The length of the CDR3 is 14 residues. In DNA form, the CDR3 reads TGCGCCAGCAGCCAAGATAGGAGACTCGATACGCAGTATTTT. Encoded protein: CASSQDRRLDTQYF.

As DNA, the CDR3 is TGCGCCAGCAGCCAAAGTATTAGCGGGAGGTCCTACAATGAGCAGTTCTTC. Its translation is CASSQSISGRSYNEQFF. The chain employs TRBV4-3 and TRBJ2-1; 10 nucleotides align to TRBD2. V lost 2 bases and J lost 1; bases outside the gene matches: 5. Germline CDR1 is LGHNA and CDR2 is YSLEER. CDR3 length: 17 amino acids.